Sequencing of this T cell receptor (beta chain) was carried out in a study of T cells in Graves' hyperthyroidism and ophthalmopathy. Study-level points and caveats: Ophthalmopathy, which appeared later, was predicted by the model a median roughly 6.6 months before onset. Classification by a 13 V-J model distinguished ophthalmopathy from stable hyperthyroidism.

To note about this clonotype: What it binds is unknown.

The CDR3 length is 14 residues. Germline loops: CDR1 SNHLY, CDR2 FYNNEI. Between the trimmed V and J ends, which lost 9 bases and 2 bases, there was a span of 16 bases. The TCR beta CDR3 regions underwent amplification using RNA transcripts as the source. TCR CDR3 underwent first-round RT-PCR with the HTBI primer set. A single record per CDR3 protein comes from TCRdb applying MiXCR to the multiplex PCR reads. The table has about 560,000 distinct CDR3 sequences, approximately 14% seen once. Hyperthyroidism had been newly diagnosed in patients aged 18 to 65, and its duration was under 2 months. The chain is built from TRBV2 and TRBJ2-5; D ambiguous. This receptor was obtained from a woman in her twenties or thirties with Graves' hyperthyroidism. The sample was blood. The CDR3 DNA is TGTGCCAGTTACCTTGTCAGGCAACAAGAGACCCAGTACTTC. Translating gives CASYLVRQQETQYF.